This entry describes one TCR beta chain. What it binds is unknown. The data derive from a study of beta chain features in type 1 diabetes. Study details: All samples yielded some 100,000,000 examined sorted cells. Regarding the study as a whole: For Type 1 diabetes patients, all four CD4+ subsets carried TCRB CDR3s that were moderately but significantly shorter. Whether TCRB rearrangement is influenced by HLA type went unresolved here.

Expressed TCRB transcripts got sequenced, as all isolated RNA was reverse transcribed. Profiled with immunoSEQ multiplex PCR; TCRdb holds only in-frame clones, not every one. The table includes about 260,000 clones, less than 30% detected once. Every donor provided one heparinised blood draw, which averaged approximately 100 mL. This CDR3 has 13 amino acids. The germline gives CDR1 SQVTM, CDR2 ANQGSEA. V was pared by 6 bases and J by 6 bases, with 6 bases of the junction left unmatched. The chain carries TRBV29-1 and TRBJ2-3; 10 bases align to TRBD2. This sequence was found in a woman in her thirties with type 1 diabetes. The sample was naive CD4+ T cells from blood. The CDR3 nucleotides read TGCAGCGTGACTAGCGGGTACCGGGATACGCAGTATTTT. Its protein is CSVTSGYRDTQYF.